These T cell receptor beta chains were read from a single sample in a study of blood T cells in healthy people across ages. One entry per CDR3 protein results from TCRdb running MiXCR on the 5' RACE reads. Of over a million distinct CDR3 sequences in the sample, 35% to 45% were seen once. The sample comprised blood. The receptors were gathered from a woman between 18 and 29 years old in good health. Both conserved end residues are trimmed from each CDR3.

V,J,CDR3
TRBV29-1,TRBJ1-1,SVVRQESTEAF
TRBV12-3/TRBV12-4,TRBJ1-1,ASPRGNTEAF
TRBV15,TRBJ2-2,ATSMDRVKSGELF
TRBV20-1,TRBJ2-7,SFSAGGYLNEQY
TRBV20-1,TRBJ1-1,SARGLGGHTEAF
TRBV9,TRBJ2-3,ASSVGLLAGGDTQY
TRBV4-3,TRBJ2-3,ASSQDPGDRDPDTQY
TRBV12-3/TRBV12-4,TRBJ2-7,ASSLQQVQY
TRBV6-5,TRBJ1-2,ASSVTGSNGYT
TRBV12-3/TRBV12-4,TRBJ1-3,ASSWYSGNTIY
TRBV9,TRBJ2-3,ASSVTPLRDRETTDTQY
TRBV7-2,TRBJ2-3,ANSFLGTSGSWSDTQY
TRBV6-1,TRBJ2-3,ASSERASPVRGNTQY
TRBV4-3,TRBJ2-7,ASSQAGTGFGEQY
TRBV7-2,TRBJ2-7,ASSSQGVSGYEQY
TRBV20-1,TRBJ1-1,SAKRKALNTEAF
TRBV29-1,TRBJ2-5,SVEKQGQTQY
TRBV14,TRBJ2-3,TSSQDWGRITDTQY
TRBV2,TRBJ2-3,ASSVASAGTDTQY
TRBV13,TRBJ2-4,ASTEREEGKNIQY
TRBV13,TRBJ2-1,ASSPRESSYNEQF
TRBV7-9,TRBJ1-2,ASSLRTDPYGYT
TRBV15,TRBJ2-5,ATSRTGTGDNEQY
TRBV4-1,TRBJ2-5,ASSQPRGTDPTRQY
TRBV2,TRBJ2-1,ASSDGQGDGNEQF
TRBV29-1,TRBJ1-2,SVVWAGSYGYT
TRBV30,TRBJ1-4,AWSAGTAEKLF
TRBV2,TRBJ2-1,ASRLQGGGSYNEQF
TRBV4-2,TRBJ2-6,ASSATSGNSGANVLT
TRBV19,TRBJ2-3,ASSIVEGADTQY
TRBV27,TRBJ1-2,ASSQDLYYGNT
TRBV29-1,TRBJ2-7,SGGQGPSYEQY
TRBV2,TRBJ1-1,ASSVYGENTEAF
TRBV6-2/TRBV6-3,TRBJ2-7,ASGSGRLY
TRBV24-1,.,ATQHEQY
TRBV28,TRBJ2-7,ASSFVVGSGGFEQY
TRBV20-1,TRBJ2-1,SAALTSAYNEQF
TRBV5-1,TRBJ2-2,ASSLDQGGTGELF
TRBV13,TRBJ2-2,ASSTTDVTGELF
TRBV6-6,TRBJ1-5,ASSYFGTDQPQH
TRBV7-6,TRBJ1-3,ASSLAPNSAGNTIY
TRBV24-1,TRBJ2-2,ATSWEDGELF
TRBV6-6,TRBJ1-3,ASRARTVSGNTIY
TRBV12-3/TRBV12-4,TRBJ1-2,ASRSTLNYGYT
TRBV15,TRBJ1-4,ATSRDLRSGIGEKLF
TRBV7-9,TRBJ1-4,ASSNNRVLNEKLF
TRBV5-5,TRBJ2-5,ASSFSSGLGQETQY
TRBV7-2,TRBJ2-3,ASSLSVQRDRDTQY
TRBV2,TRBJ2-7,ASTRRAESYEQY
TRBV6-6,TRBJ2-5,ASVRRKEAQY
TRBV7-2,TRBJ1-3,ASRPGQLRNTIY
TRBV11-2,TRBJ1-4,ASSPGGGSRNEKLF
TRBV20-1,TRBJ2-3,SAGIAGGLSDTQY
TRBV13,TRBJ2-1,ASSHRDPAQDNEQF
TRBV11-2,TRBJ2-1,ASSTPRQGLEQF
TRBV29-1,TRBJ2-7,SVRGLGTYEQY
TRBV28,TRBJ2-1,ASRPTLAGDGNEQF